This TCR beta chain was captured in a study of CD8 T cells in Susac syndrome. Per germline, CDR1 SNHLY and CDR2 FYNNEI. CDR3 length: 14 amino acids. V lost 11 bases and J lost 6, with 22 bases in between. Random-hexamer reverse transcription was applied to roughly 0.45 to 1 ug RNA. A multiplex approach, immunoSEQ multiplex PCR, amplified TCR beta CDR3 across 54 Vbeta and 13 Jbeta. One entry per CDR3 protein, called by TCRdb with MiXCR from the immunoSEQ multiplex PCR reads. The table includes about 210,000 distinct CDR3 sequences, 95% detected once. The receptor comes from a human donor with multiple sclerosis. Source material: CD4+ T cells from PBMCs. The rearrangement links TRBV2 to TRBJ1-2; D might be TRBD1 (5 bases). The CDR3 bases are TGTGCCTCCACCGGAGGTGGGGGACTCGATGGCTACACCTTC. Translation: CASTGGGGLDGYTF.